This T cell receptor beta chain stems from a study of cytomegalovirus exposure and HLA in healthy donors. V was clipped by 10 bases and J by 1 base; unmatched bases: 18. The germline CDR1 and CDR2 sequences are ENHRY and SYGVKD. The CDR3 covers 19 residues. Measured with immunoSEQ multiplex PCR; TCRdb has only the in-frame clones, and not every one. The profile shows roughly 130,000 clones, 88% of them singletons. Separation from the roughly 670-subject first cohort characterized the 120-subject validation cohort, to which the donors belonged. The rearrangement joins TRBV10-3 to TRBJ2-7, with TRBD2 matching over 14 bases. Sequencing was performed on PBMCs. This sequence originates from a man aged 25-45 years in good health and CMV-seronegative. This CDR3 is CANSAIPGLAGARSYEQYF. Written as DNA, the CDR3 is TGTGCCAACTCGGCGATACCGGGACTAGCGGGAGCGAGGTCCTACGAGCAGTACTTC.